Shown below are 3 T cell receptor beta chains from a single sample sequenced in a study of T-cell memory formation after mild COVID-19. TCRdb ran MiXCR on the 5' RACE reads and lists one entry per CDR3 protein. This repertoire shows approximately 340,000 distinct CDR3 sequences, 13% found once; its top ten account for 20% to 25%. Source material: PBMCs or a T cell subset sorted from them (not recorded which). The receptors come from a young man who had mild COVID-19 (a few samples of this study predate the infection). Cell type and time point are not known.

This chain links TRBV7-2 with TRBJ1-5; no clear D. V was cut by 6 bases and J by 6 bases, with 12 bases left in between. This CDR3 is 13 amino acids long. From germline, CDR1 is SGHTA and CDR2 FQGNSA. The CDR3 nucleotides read TGTGCCAGCAGTTCTAGCCCCATTCAGCCCCAGCATTTT. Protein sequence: CASSSSPIQPQHF.

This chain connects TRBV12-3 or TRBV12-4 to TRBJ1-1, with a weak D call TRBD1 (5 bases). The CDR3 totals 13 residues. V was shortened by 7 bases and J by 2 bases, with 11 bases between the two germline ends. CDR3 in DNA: TGTGCCAGCACCTTCGGGGGAAACACTGAAGCTTTCTTT. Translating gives CASTFGGNTEAFF.

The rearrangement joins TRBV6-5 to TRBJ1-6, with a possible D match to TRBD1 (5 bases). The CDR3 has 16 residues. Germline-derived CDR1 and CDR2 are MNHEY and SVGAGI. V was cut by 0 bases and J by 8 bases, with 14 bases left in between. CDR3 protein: CASSYSGGSMDSPLHF. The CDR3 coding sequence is TGTGCCAGCAGTTACTCGGGGGGGTCTATGGATTCACCCCTCCACTTT.